These 26 T cell receptor beta chains were all obtained from the same sample, sequenced in a study of blood T cell repertoires in COVID-19. Sequencing was performed with immunoSEQ multiplex PCR; in TCRdb, only in-frame clones are kept and a portion is missing. This sample has 200,000 or so clones, with 80% to 85% found just once. Sequences were obtained from peripheral blood. The source is a woman younger than 45 with acute or convalescent COVID-19.

This rearrangement joins TRBV7-3 to TRBJ1-1; perhaps TRBD1 as D (5 bases). V was trimmed by 3 bases and J by 5 bases, leaving 10 bases between them. There are 13 residues in the CDR3. CDR1 SGHTA and CDR2 FQGTGA come from the germline V gene. The CDR3, as DNA: TGTGCCAGCAGCTTCTGGGGCGGTACTGAAGCTTTCTTT. Translation gives CASSFWGGTEAFF.

This chain links TRBV25-1 with TRBJ2-5, with TRBD2 as a possible D gene (6 bases). Germline loops: CDR1 MGHDK, CDR2 SYGVNS. The CDR3 spans 16 residues. The V end was cut by 3 bases, the J end by 0 bases, with 14 bases between. The DNA of the CDR3 is TGTGCCAGCAGTGATGCGGGACCGCGGTACCAAGAGACCCAGTACTTC. Encoded protein: CASSDAGPRYQETQYF.

The rearrangement uses TRBV6-2 or TRBV6-3 and TRBJ1-5; TRBD1 might be the D (5 bases). The CDR3 sequence is 16 residues long. Between the trimmed V and J ends, which lost 0 bases and 2 bases, there was a span of 11 bases. Germline V lookup: CDR1 MNHEY, CDR2 SVGEGT. The CDR3 bases are TGTGCCAGCAGTTACTCCAGGGTTGGGGGCAATCAGCCCCAGCATTTT. Translated, it gives CASSYSRVGGNQPQHF.

The chain couples TRBV28 to TRBJ2-7; D might be TRBD2 (6 bases). The CDR3 length is 14 residues. Germline CDR1 and CDR2: MDHEN and SYDVKM. V shed 6 bases and J shed 2 bases, with 14 bases lying between them. CDR3 sequence reads: CASRDQTRTYEQYF. The CDR3 nucleotides are TGTGCCAGCAGGGACCAGACTAGAACCTACGAGCAGTACTTC.

The genes are TRBV28 and TRBJ1-1; no clear D. V shed 3 bases and J shed 2 bases, with 10 bases lying between them. The CDR3 contains 14 residues. The germline gives CDR1 MDHEN, CDR2 SYDVKM. DNA of the CDR3: TGTGCCAGCAGTTTCTCCGGGAAAAACACTGAAGCTTTCTTT. Encoded protein: CASSFSGKNTEAFF.

V and J are TRBV27 and TRBJ2-7; 13 positions agree with TRBD2. The germline V gene has CDR1 MNHEY and CDR2 SMNVEV (reference sequence). This CDR3 is built from 15 residues. V lost 6 bases and J lost 6; bases outside the gene matches: 8. CDR3: CASSKGLAGSAEQYF. The CDR3 bases are TGTGCCAGCAGCAAGGGACTAGCGGGATCGGCCGAGCAGTACTTC.

The chain couples TRBV11-2 to TRBJ2-6; TRBD2 is a possible D gene (7 bases). Trimming stripped 7 bases from V and 0 bases from J, with 13 bases between. Germline V gene sequence: CDR1 SGHAT, CDR2 FQNNGV. The CDR3 spans 16 residues. The CDR3 loop reads CASTPGGNSGANVLTF. The CDR3 bases are TGTGCCAGCACCCCGGGGGGCAACTCTGGGGCCAACGTCCTGACTTTC.

This clone was detected a few times. CDR3 protein: CASSFPGTGHEKLFF. Here the CDR3 DNA reads TGTGCCAGCAGTTTTCCTGGGACAGGGCATGAAAAACTGTTTTTT. The chain links TRBV28 to TRBJ1-4, with 9 bases that match TRBD1. The CDR3 length is 15 residues. J gave up 6 bases and V 3 bases, and 5 bases lay outside the gene matches. CDR1 and CDR2 (germline): MDHEN, SYDVKM.

The rearrangement joins TRBV24-1 to TRBJ2-1; TRBD1 is a possible D gene (6 bases). The germline V gene has CDR1 KGHDR and CDR2 SFDVKD. This CDR3 has 16 amino acids. With 4 bases removed from V and 0 bases from J, the gap between germline ends came to 12 bases. DNA of the CDR3: TGTGCCACCAGTGACATGGACAGACCCTCCTACAATGAGCAGTTCTTC. Protein product: CATSDMDRPSYNEQFF.

The V and J genes are TRBV7-9 and TRBJ2-5, with 7 positions matching TRBD2. The CDR3 is made up of 17 amino acids. Germline assignment: CDR1 SEHNR and CDR2 FQNEAQ (reference sequence). Trimming removed 2 bases from V and 2 bases from J; junction bases left unmatched: 11. The chain's CDR3 is CASSLLSFSGTQETQYF. In DNA, the CDR3 is TGTGCCAGCAGCTTACTCTCGTTCAGCGGGACGCAAGAGACCCAGTACTTC.

The chain combines TRBV9 with TRBJ2-7; tentatively, D is TRBD1 (5 bases). Germline V gene sequence: CDR1 SGDLS, CDR2 YYNGEE. V dropped 3 bases and J dropped 0 bases, with 10 bases sitting between them. The CDR3 consists of 14 residues. CDR3 residues: CASSATDSSYEQYF. The CDR3 nucleotides are TGTGCCAGCAGCGCTACTGACAGCTCCTACGAGCAGTACTTC.

This chain links TRBV13 with TRBJ2-7; no clear D gene. Germline CDR1 reads PRHDT; CDR2 reads FYEKMQ (reference sequence). This CDR3 has 14 amino acids. V lost 5 bases, J lost 3 bases, and 14 bases lay in between. CDR3 DNA: TGTGCCAGCAGCGCCCTGAGCGCGAGCTACGAGCAGTACTTC. This gives the protein CASSALSASYEQYF.

This chain uses TRBV19 with TRBJ2-7; 7 bases match TRBD1. The CDR3 has 14 residues. Germline values: CDR1 LNHDA, CDR2 SQIVND (reference sequence). J lost 5 bases, V lost 5 bases, and 9 bases had no gene match. The CDR3 is CASSRYRGLDEQYF. The CDR3 nucleotides are TGTGCCAGTAGTCGATACAGGGGTCTGGACGAGCAGTACTTC. Full variable domain (remainder filled in from reference TRBV19 and TRBJ2-7): DGGITQSPKYLFRKEGQNVTLSCEQNLNHDAMYWYRQDPGQGLRLIYYSQIVNDFQKGDIAEGYSVSREKKESFPLTVTSAQKNPTAFYLCASSRYRGLDEQYFGPGTRLTVT.

The V call is TRBV27, the J call TRBJ1-5, with D perhaps TRBD1 (5 bases). CDR3 length: 15 residues. With 7 bases removed from V and 6 bases from J, the gap between germline ends came to 19 bases. The germline gives CDR1 MNHEY, CDR2 SMNVEV (reference sequence). CDR3 sequence: CASIPGRGRSQPQHF. CDR3 DNA sequence: TGTGCCAGCATACCGGGGAGGGGCCGGAGTCAGCCCCAGCATTTT.

V and J are TRBV12-3 or TRBV12-4 and TRBJ2-4, with a possible D match to TRBD2 (5 bases). V dropped 3 bases and J dropped 8 bases, with 5 bases sitting between them. The CDR3 loop spans 11 amino acids. CDR3 region: CASSFSDIQYF. For the CDR3, the DNA is TGTGCCAGCAGTTTTAGCGACATTCAGTACTTC.

The chain combines TRBV12-3 or TRBV12-4 with TRBJ1-2; D not resolved. The V end lost 1 base, the J end lost 6 bases, and 9 bases lay between the germline ends. The CDR3 consists of 13 residues. The CDR3 loop is CASSLGQEDGYTF. The DNA for the CDR3 is TGTGCCAGCAGTTTAGGGCAGGAGGATGGCTACACCTTC.

CDR3 loop: CASSPVGVKAQHF. In DNA, the CDR3 is TGTGCCAGCAGCCCCGTAGGGGTGAAGGCCCAGCATTTT. The rearrangement joins TRBV5-7 to TRBJ1-5; maybe TRBD1 (5 bases). TRBV5-7 is annotated as an ORF whose role is uncertain. The CDR3 consists of 13 residues. Between the trimmed V and J ends, which lost 4 bases and 11 bases, there was a span of 16 bases.

This rearrangement joins TRBV11-1 to TRBJ2-2; 10 bases line up with TRBD1. V trimming: 3 bases; J trimming: 6 bases; junction bases outside the gene matches: 4. Germline loops: CDR1 SGHAT, CDR2 FQDESV (reference sequence). The CDR3 covers 15 residues. The CDR3 coding sequence is TGTGCCAGCAGCTTCGACAGGGGGCGACCCGGGGAGCTGTTTTTT. Protein sequence: CASSFDRGRPGELFF.

The chain combines TRBV25-1 with TRBJ2-7; TRBD2 aligns across 11 bases. The CDR3 sequence is 14 residues long. Germline CDR1 is MGHDK and CDR2 is SYGVNS. The J segment lost 5 bases and the V segment lost 4 bases, leaving 4 bases of the junction unmatched. CDR3 bases: TGTGCCAGCAGTGGAGGACTAGCGGGCCACGAGCAGTACTTC. It yields the protein CASSGGLAGHEQYF.

In its sample, this clone was seen many times. V is TRBV28 and J is TRBJ2-7; TRBD2 might be the D (6 bases). The V end lost 2 bases, the J end lost 7 bases, and 12 bases lay between the germline ends. Germline values: CDR1 MDHEN, CDR2 SYDVKM. The CDR3 spans 13 residues. CDR3 protein: CASSLGYRGEQYF. The CDR3 DNA reads as TGTGCCAGCAGTTTAGGGTACCGGGGGGAGCAGTACTTC.

The chain combines TRBV27 with TRBJ2-2; perhaps TRBD2 as D (6 bases). The germline gives CDR1 MNHEY, CDR2 SMNVEV (reference sequence). V lost 6 bases to trimming and J lost 4 bases, with 18 bases between them. The CDR3 length is 16 residues. CDR3 region: CASRPPGVAATGELFF. The CDR3 DNA reads TGTGCCAGCAGGCCTCCGGGGGTTGCCGCCACCGGGGAGCTGTTTTTT.

This chain connects TRBV6-5 to TRBJ1-5, with TRBD1 matching 9 bases. The CDR3 is 15 amino acids. Germline CDR1 MNHEY, CDR2 SVGAGI. Trimming cost V 6 bases and J 7 bases; bases outside gene matches: 10. CDR3 nucleotides: TGTGCCAGCAGGTCCGGGACAGGGCTTGGGCAGCCCCAGCATTTT. Protein sequence: CASRSGTGLGQPQHF.

The chain uses TRBV7-9 and TRBJ2-3; perhaps TRBD2 as D (7 bases). The V end lost 3 bases, the J end lost 3 bases, and 13 bases lay between the germline ends. This CDR3 is 15 amino acids long. CDR1 is SEHNR and CDR2 is FQNEAQ in the germline V gene (reference sequence). The CDR3 DNA is TGTGCCAGCAGCTTTTCGGGGGGCCGAACAGATACGCAGTATTTT. Residues: CASSFSGGRTDTQYF. The full variable domain, in which reference TRBV7-9 and TRBJ2-3 provide the parts outside the CDR3, is DTGVSQNPRHKITKRGQNVTFRCDPISEHNRLYWYRQTLGQGPEFLTYFQNEAQLEKSRLLSDRFSAERPKGSFSTLEIQRTEQGDSAMYLCASSFSGGRTDTQYFGPGTRLTVL.

V and J are TRBV19 and TRBJ1-1, with D perhaps matching TRBD1 (5 bases). The germline CDR1 and CDR2 sequences are LNHDA and SQIVND (reference sequence). The CDR3 consists of 14 residues. With 3 bases removed from V and 5 bases from J, the gap between germline ends came to 13 bases. CDR3 DNA sequence: TGTGCCAGTAGTATCGTAGGGGTGCGGACTGAAGCTTTCTTT. It codes for CASSIVGVRTEAFF. Full variable domain (missing parts from reference TRBV19 and TRBJ1-1): DGGITQSPKYLFRKEGQNVTLSCEQNLNHDAMYWYRQDPGQGLRLIYYSQIVNDFQKGDIAEGYSVSREKKESFPLTVTSAQKNPTAFYLCASSIVGVRTEAFFGQGTRLTVV.

The chain links TRBV2 to TRBJ1-1; TRBD1 might be the D (5 bases). The CDR3 consists of 14 residues. Germline loops: CDR1 SNHLY, CDR2 FYNNEI. Trimming cost V 11 bases and J 2 bases, with 18 bases left between them. In DNA, the CDR3 is TGTGCCGACCGACAGTACGACCTAAACACTGAAGCTTTCTTT. Its protein is CADRQYDLNTEAFF.

This chain joins TRBV5-1 and TRBJ2-3; 11 positions match TRBD2. There are 16 residues in the CDR3. With 4 bases clipped from V and 2 bases from J, the junction kept 6 bases outside the gene matches. Germline loops: CDR1 SGHRS, CDR2 YFSETQ. CDR3 residues: CASSQNSGGDTDTQYF. The DNA for the CDR3 is TGCGCCAGCAGCCAAAATAGCGGGGGGGACACAGATACGCAGTATTTT. The entire variable domain, with the rest obtained from reference TRBV5-1 and TRBJ2-3, is as follows: KAGVTQTPRYLIKTRGQQVTLSCSPISGHRSVSWYQQTPGQGLQFLFEYFSETQRNKGNFPGRFSGRQFSNSRSEMNVSTLELGDSALYLCASSQNSGGDTDTQYFGPGTRLTVL.